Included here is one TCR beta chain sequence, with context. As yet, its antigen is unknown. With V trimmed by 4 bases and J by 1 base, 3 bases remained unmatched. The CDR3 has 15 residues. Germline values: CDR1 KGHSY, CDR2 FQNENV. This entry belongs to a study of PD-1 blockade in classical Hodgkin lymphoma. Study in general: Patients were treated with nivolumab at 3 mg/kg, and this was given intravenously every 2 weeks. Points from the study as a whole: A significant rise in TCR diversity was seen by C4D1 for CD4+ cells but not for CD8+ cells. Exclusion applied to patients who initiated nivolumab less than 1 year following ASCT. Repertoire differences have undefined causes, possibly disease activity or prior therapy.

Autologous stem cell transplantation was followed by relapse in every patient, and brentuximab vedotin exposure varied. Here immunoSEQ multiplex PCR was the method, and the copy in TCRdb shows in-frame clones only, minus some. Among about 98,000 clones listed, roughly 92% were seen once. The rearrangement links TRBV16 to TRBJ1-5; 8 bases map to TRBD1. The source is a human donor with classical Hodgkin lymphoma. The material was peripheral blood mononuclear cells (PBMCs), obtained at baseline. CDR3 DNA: TGTGCCAGCAGCCGACAGGGGCTGAGCAATCAGCCCCAGCATTTT. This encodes CASSRQGLSNQPQHF.